This TCR beta chain comes out of a study of shared clonotypes between healthy human individuals. Turning to the study itself: The study used three CD4 naive, three CD4 memory, two CD8 naive and one CD8 memory plate per donor.

About this clone itself: Its antigen is unknown. The junction departs from the called germline gene at one end, perhaps through a read error.

The protocol was immunoSEQ multiplex PCR, while the TCRdb copy is restricted to in-frame clones and leaves out a portion. This sample has about 1.1 million clones, with 75% to 80% found just once. Donors were Caucasian adults residing in Nashville, Tennessee, USA. Splitting the CD4+ cells yielded a CD45RA+ naive subset and a CD45RA-negative memory subset. Study-wide results and caveats: Non-shared clonotypes displayed generation probabilities falling below those of clonotypes present in all four donors.

This CDR3 has 14 amino acids. Germline-derived CDR1 and CDR2 are MNHEY and SVGAGI. This clonotype was sampled from a man between 18 and 29 years old in good health. Some clones in this sample may be carry-over from other donors' samples. Sequencing input: memory CD4+ T cells from PBMCs. Regarding subset: CD45RA-negative fraction. The V call is TRBV6-5, the J call TRBJ1-1, with 7 positions matching TRBD1. CDR3 coding DNA: TGTGCCGGCAGGCTCCGGGACAGCTACACTGAAGCTTTCTTT. This translates into CAGRLRDSYTEAFF.